This T cell receptor (beta chain) stems from a study of identical twins. Findings and caveats of the study: Conclusions were drawn cross-sectionally by statistical analysis, without following the same donors. With abundant cord blood beta clonotypes, insertions were fewer; memory repertoires showed no such pattern. Zero-insertion results could be subject to partial confounding by invariant MAIT and iNKT cells.

The germline V gene encodes CDR1 SGHRS and CDR2 YFSETQ. The V and J ends lost 0 bases and 7 bases, in that order; junction bases with no gene match: 6. The CDR3 length is 15 residues. This clonotype was seen many times. Its cognate antigen is unknown. A universal primer site was created by template switching, with the cDNA bearing unique molecular identifiers. In TCRdb, the 5' RACE reads were re-called with MiXCR into one record per CDR3 protein. The sample shows 570,000 or so distinct CDR3 sequences, around a tenth of them seen only once. The same specimen was also included in a second study, on yellow fever vaccine responses in identical twins.

This sequence joins TRBV5-1 and TRBJ2-1, with 8 bases lining up with TRBD2. Material for sequencing was PBMCs. This sequence originates from a woman under 30 in good health. The CDR3 DNA reads TGCGCCAGCAGCTTGGATAGCGGGATTGCGAATGAGCAGTTCTTC. It yields the protein CASSLDSGIANEQFF.